This TCR beta chain was identified in a study of molecular identifiers for immune sequencing clone quantification (dated by TCRdb to 2017 to 2018). General notes on the study: For a replicate experiment, RNA from approximately 20,000 or 100,000 naive CD8 T cells was divided into five aliquots, and four of the five aliquots were sequenced. The study was a methods study using CD8 T cells to benchmark molecular-identifier clustering-based TCR repertoire sequencing (MIDCIRS) and TCR RNA copy counting. Overall study outcomes, separate from this receptor: Spiked-in Jurkat TCR RNA equal to a single cell's worth was reported to be detectable even within 1,100,000 naive CD8 T cells. Modeling estimated about three recovered TCR RNA copies per cell, compared with about 9.8 by digital PCR, which implies 30% to 35% capture efficiency. The sizes of highly expanded clones could end up underestimated when identical TCR molecules share a barcode. The naive libraries included spiked-in Jurkat TCR RNA (approximately 11 copies' worth), and this RNA is not part of the donor repertoire. Without barcode sub-clustering, chimeric consensus sequences inflated TCR diversity; chimeras reached as high as 47%. Clones above 20 RNA copies held over 97% of molecules in CMV-specific effector cells but under 1% in naive cells.

Receptors were amplified or captured by PCR. Instrument on record: NextSeq 500. Bulk TCR libraries were generated as previously described, with the TCR primers listed in Table S5 used. The Qiagen AllPrep DNA/RNA kit was used to purify total RNA. Before analysis, reads from multiple sequencing runs of the same library were pooled. Processing in the source paper ran as follows. Reads were retained only if an exact TCR constant sequence was present, and the retained reads were trimmed to 150 nt and grouped according to their 12-nt molecular barcodes. Within each barcode group, reads were sub-clustered at a 15% Levenshtein threshold, and quality-weighted consensus sequences were built per RNA molecule. Non-functional sequences were removed, as were lower-count sequences one edit away from another. Based on a fit of two negative binomial distributions, barcode sub-clusters having less than 20% of the maximum read count were discarded. Starting from the raw public reads, TCRdb applied fastp trimming at Q25, assembled clones with MiXCR and retained in-frame beta chains. Each entry is one CDR3 protein sequence, shown with its most common DNA and genes. TCRdb, rather than the study authors, made the V and J calls. In this sample the table shows approximately 97,000 distinct CDR3 sequences, less than 35% of which occur a single time. The biggest ten clones account for roughly 10% of the sample.

This clonotype occurred many times. Its antigen is not yet known. Qualities for individual bases were not recorded, and no much larger clone is one base off. The V end loses 2 bases and the J end loses 11 bases, and a stretch of 9 bases separates them. The CDR3 measures 12 amino acids from cysteine to phenylalanine. Only CDR3 DNA is held: 36 bases, read in frame from base 1. The germline V gene provides CDR1 SGHTA and CDR2 FQGNSA. Libraries of naive CD8 T cells were generated from roughly 20,000 to 1,000,000 sorted cells, with 10%, 30% or 50% of the purified RNA used. Naive CD8 T cells, defined as CD8+CD4-CCR7+CD45RA+, were FACS-sorted into RLT Plus buffer on a BD FACSAria II. Detection sensitivity was tested by spiking Jurkat RNA equal to roughly nine TCR copies' worth into samples containing roughly 18,000-1,000,000 naive CD8 T cells. Enrichment of CD8 T cells was done with RosetteSep CD8+ T Cell Enrichment Cocktail plus Ficoll-Paque, and ACK red cell lysis came afterward.

Sequencing was performed on naive CD8+ T cells from blood, with Jurkat cell RNA spiked in. The label giving this sample's cell subset or site can be read as: FACS-sorted CD8+CD4-CCR7+CD45RA+ naive T cells. The V and J segments used are TRBV7-2 and TRBJ1-4; no D gene can be assigned with confidence. This TCR derives from a human donor in good health. Some libraries in this study had Jurkat cell RNA spiked in. The CDR3 in this case is CASSLSRGKLFF. The nucleotide sequence reads as follows: TGTGCCAGCAGCTTAAGTCGTGGGAAACTGTTTTTT. Where the CDR3 stops, the reference TRBV7-2 and TRBJ1-4 genes take over; the full variable domain is GAGVSQSPSNKVTEKGKDVELRCDPISGHTALYWYRQSLGQGLEFLIYFQGNSAPDKSGLPSDRFSAERTGGSVSTLTIQRTQQEDSAVYLCASSLSRGKLFFGSGTQLSVL.